The T cell receptor (beta chain) described here comes from a study of identical twins. Germline-derived CDR1 and CDR2 are MNHNS and SASEGT. There are 14 residues in the CDR3. Unmatched junction bases numbered 5, after V lost 6 bases and J lost 8 bases. This clonotype appeared a few times. Unique molecular identifiers were present on cDNA, and template switching added a universal primer site. From the 5' RACE reads, TCRdb called clonotypes with MiXCR, one entry per CDR3 protein. This sample has more than 400,000 distinct CDR3 sequences, with around 15% found just once. These data also featured in a second study, about yellow fever vaccine responses in identical twins.

The rearrangement links TRBV6-1 to TRBJ1-4, with 11 bases matching TRBD1. This clonotype originated in a woman in her late teens or twenties in good health. The sequenced material came from CD4+ T cells sorted from blood. CDR3 nucleotides: TGTGCCAGCAGCCGCGGGACAGGGGGGGAAAAACTGTTTTTT. Amino acid sequence: CASSRGTGGEKLFF.